This TCR beta chain was sequenced for a study of molecular identifiers for immune sequencing clone quantification. Overall study results and limits: Spiked Jurkat TCR RNA from one cell was reportedly detectable among roughly 910,000 naive cells. Clones carrying above 20 RNA copies accounted for over 97% of effector molecules, under 1% in naive cells. Highly expanded clone sizes could end up underestimated if a barcode were shared by identical TCR molecules.

As for this clonotype: Its target is unknown. A much larger clonotype is one base distant, so this may be a read error.

Per germline, CDR1 MNHNS and CDR2 SASEGT. The CDR3 has 16 residues. Bulk TCR library preparation followed previously described methods with listed TCR primers. TCRdb redid the calling of the PCR reads with MiXCR, one entry per CDR3 protein. The sample carries more than 450,000 distinct CDR3 sequences, around 23% recorded once. This chain links TRBV6-1 with TRBJ1-1, with D hard to call. The specimen was naive CD8+ T cells from blood, with Jurkat cell RNA spiked in. The subset denotes: FACS-sorted CD8+CD4-CCR7+CD45RA+ naive T cells. The clonotype originates from a human donor in good health. Some libraries in this study had Jurkat cell RNA spiked in. The CDR3 protein is CASSEDGYSMNTEALF. The CDR3 DNA is TGTGCCAGCAGTGAAGATGGGTACAGCATGAACACTGAAGCTTTATTT.